Presented here are 26 T cell receptor beta chains from one specimen sequenced in a study of T-cell reconstitution after alpha-beta-depleted transplantation in children. During its preparation, the TCRbeta library received unique molecular identifiers. TCRdb re-derived calls from the PCR reads in MiXCR, one entry per CDR3 protein. The sample yields about a million distinct CDR3 sequences, less than 30% seen once. The sequenced sample was PBMCs, mostly from graft donor cells, obtained 360 days after TCRalphabeta/CD19-depleted stem cell transplant. These receptors were collected from a boy under two years old who had a stem cell transplant for SCID, so the T cells may come from the graft donor.

The chain carries TRBV10-3 and TRBJ2-2, with D tentatively TRBD2 (5 bases). This CDR3 is 15 amino acids long. Trimming took 0 bases from V and 7 from J, leaving 12 bases between them. Germline values: CDR1 ENHRY, CDR2 SYGVKD. CDR3 amino acids: CAISESMPGIGELFF. The CDR3 nucleotides are TGTGCCATCAGTGAGTCGATGCCCGGGATCGGGGAGCTGTTTTTT.

This chain joins TRBV10-3 and TRBJ2-3; perhaps TRBD2 as D (6 bases). The CDR3 has 14 amino acids. Trimming took off 4 bases at V and 4 bases at J, with 12 bases between the two ends. Germline assignment: CDR1 ENHRY and CDR2 SYGVKD. The CDR3 loop reads CAISVLARADTQYF. The CDR3 DNA follows: TGTGCCATCAGTGTACTAGCTCGGGCAGATACGCAGTATTTT.

This clonotype occurred a few times. The gene calls are TRBV20-1 and TRBJ2-3; 9 bases match TRBD2. Trimming took 0 bases from V and 5 from J; bases not matched to a gene: 9. Germline-derived CDR1 and CDR2 are DFQATT and SNEGSKA (reference sequence). CDR3 size: 16 residues. The CDR3 loop is CSARESLAGLRDTQYF. The DNA of the CDR3 is TGCAGTGCTAGAGAATCCCTAGCGGGGTTGAGAGATACGCAGTATTTT.

There are a few counts of this clonotype. The junction differs from germline at one of its ends, possibly a read error. V and J are TRBV6-1 and TRBJ2-1; 11 bases are a match to TRBD2. The CDR3 extends over 17 amino acids. Germline CDR1 and CDR2: MNHNS and SASEGT. In DNA, the CDR3 is TGTGCCAGCAGCGAAGGTTGGAGACTAGCGGGGAAGGATGAGCAGTTCTTC. It yields the protein CASSEGWRLAGKDEQFF.

This clonotype was observed many times. The J gene is TRBJ2-6, the V gene TRBV5-5; a possible D gene is TRBD1 (5 bases). V was shortened by 0 bases and J by 2 bases, with 6 bases between the two germline ends. Germline V gene sequence: CDR1 SGHKS, CDR2 YYEKEE (reference sequence). This CDR3 has 15 amino acids. Here the CDR3 DNA reads TGTGCCAGCAGCTTGGTCAGGGCTGGGGCCAACGTCCTGACTTTC. Residues: CASSLVRAGANVLTF.

The rearrangement links TRBV10-3 to TRBJ2-2; 14 positions agree with TRBD2. The CDR3 totals 18 residues. Germline V gene lookup returns CDR1 ENHRY and CDR2 SYGVKD. V trimming: 6 bases; J trimming: 2 bases; junction bases outside the gene matches: 8. CDR3 DNA: TGTGCCATCAGGCCGACTAGCGGGGGGGCAACCAACACCGGGGAGCTGTTTTTT. Amino acid sequence: CAIRPTSGGATNTGELFF.

V and J are TRBV19 and TRBJ1-1; D remains unclear. This CDR3 has 15 amino acids. V gave up 1 base and J gave up 0 bases, with 9 bases separating them. Germline CDR1 and CDR2: LNHDA and SQIVND (reference sequence). The CDR3 region is CASSIAATMNTEAFF. The DNA for the CDR3 is TGTGCCAGTAGTATAGCGGCCACGATGAACACTGAAGCTTTCTTT.

This clonotype showed up just a few times. The V and J genes are TRBV20-1 and TRBJ2-1; 7 bases fit TRBD2. Germline CDR1 and CDR2: DFQATT and SNEGSKA (reference sequence). This CDR3 comprises 16 residues. Germline trimming cut 0 bases from V and 6 bases from J; bases unmatched to any gene: 11. Here the CDR3 reads CSARDVTRGFGNEQFF. CDR3 nucleotides: TGCAGTGCTAGAGATGTGACGCGGGGGTTTGGCAATGAGCAGTTCTTC.

The chain carries TRBV4-2 and TRBJ2-7, with a weak D call TRBD1 (5 bases). Germline CDR1 LGHNA, CDR2 YNFKEQ. Trimming cost V 2 bases and J 4 bases, with 15 bases left between them. The CDR3 consists of 15 residues. The chain's CDR3 is CASSQSTGSQYEQYF. DNA of the CDR3: TGTGCCAGCAGCCAATCAACAGGATCTCAATACGAGCAGTACTTC.

The chain is built from TRBV20-1 and TRBJ2-1, with a tentative D call TRBD1 (5 bases). The CDR3 contains 13 residues. Germline V gene data show CDR1 as DFQATT and CDR2 as SNEGSKA (reference sequence). Between the trimmed V and J ends, which lost 6 bases and 4 bases, there was a span of 13 bases. CDR3 sequence (DNA): TGCAGTGCAAACTCAGGGCGGTACAATGAGCAGTTCTTC. Protein product: CSANSGRYNEQFF.

This chain links TRBV7-2 with TRBJ1-1; a possible D gene is TRBD1 (5 bases). CDR3 length equals 14 residues. From germline, CDR1 is SGHTA and CDR2 FQGNSA. The V and J ends lost 4 bases and 4 bases respectively, with 13 bases between them. DNA for the CDR3: TGTGCCAGCAGCTGGGGGGGTGCGGGCACTGAAGCTTTCTTT. Translation gives CASSWGGAGTEAFF.

The chain couples TRBV10-3 to TRBJ2-7, with D possibly being TRBD1 (5 bases). There are 15 residues in the CDR3. V was shortened by 6 bases and J by 2 bases, with 17 bases between the two germline ends. Germline V lookup: CDR1 ENHRY, CDR2 SYGVKD. CDR3 DNA sequence: TGTGCCATCAGCCCACTGGGCAGGGTCGCCTACGAGCAGTACTTC. It codes for CAISPLGRVAYEQYF.

The chain recombines TRBV12-3 or TRBV12-4 with TRBJ1-6; D gene ambiguous. CDR3 length: 14 amino acids. V dropped 3 bases and J dropped 4 bases, with 7 bases sitting between them. Here the CDR3 DNA reads TGTGCCAGCAGTTTCGCGGGGTATAATTCACCCCTCCACTTT. It specifies CASSFAGYNSPLHF.

This chain links TRBV12-3 or TRBV12-4 with TRBJ2-3; D might be TRBD1 (6 bases). The CDR3 is made up of 15 amino acids. Trimming stripped 6 bases from V and 5 bases from J, with 18 bases between. DNA for the CDR3: TGTGCCAGCAGCCCCGACAGGTCCCGTGGAGATACGCAGTATTTT. This gives the protein CASSPDRSRGDTQYF.

The chain is built from TRBV5-6 and TRBJ2-3, with 7 bases aligning to TRBD2. The germline V gene encodes CDR1 SGHDT and CDR2 YYEEEE. V trimming: 2 bases; J trimming: 4 bases; junction bases outside the gene matches: 7. This CDR3 spans 15 amino acids. This chain's CDR3 is CASSLKRGQADTQYF. The CDR3 coding sequence is TGTGCCAGCAGCTTAAAGCGGGGTCAAGCAGATACGCAGTATTTT. The whole variable domain, remainder taken from reference TRBV5-6 and TRBJ2-3, is DAGVTQSPTHLIKTRGQQVTLRCSPKSGHDTVSWYQQALGQGPQFIFQYYEEEERQRGNFPDRFSGHQFPNYSSELNVNALLLGDSALYLCASSLKRGQADTQYFGPGTRLTVL.

CDR3 in amino acids: CASSYTWPETGELFF. CDR3 nucleotides: TGTGCCAGCAGTTACACGTGGCCTGAAACCGGGGAGCTGTTTTTT. V gene TRBV6-5 combines with J gene TRBJ2-2, with unresolved D. Trimming took 2 bases from V and 5 from J, leaving 12 bases between them. Germline CDR1 reads MNHEY; CDR2 reads SVGAGI. This CDR3 is 15 amino acids long.

The CDR3 reads CASSQGALTEAFF. DNA of the CDR3: TGCGCCAGCAGCCAGGGGGCTCTCACTGAAGCTTTCTTT. The V call is TRBV5-1, the J call TRBJ1-1, with 8 bases aligning to TRBD1. The V and J ends lost 4 bases and 4 bases, in that order; junction bases with no gene match: 3. Germline V lookup: CDR1 SGHRS, CDR2 YFSETQ. The CDR3 is made up of 13 amino acids.

The rearrangement joins TRBV20-1 to TRBJ1-1, with 7 bases matching TRBD1. The germline V gene has CDR1 DFQATT and CDR2 SNEGSKA (reference sequence). J was trimmed by 4 bases and V by 2 bases; bases with no gene match: 7. The CDR3 runs to 14 residues. The chain's CDR3 is CSARQTGRGTEAFF. CDR3 nucleotide sequence: TGCAGTGCTAGACAGACAGGGAGGGGCACTGAAGCTTTCTTT.

The DNA of the CDR3 is TGCGCCAGCAGCCGACAGGGAGTCACAGATACGCAGTATTTT. This encodes CASSRQGVTDTQYF. The rearrangement joins TRBV5-1 to TRBJ2-3; TRBD1 agrees at 7 bases. The V and J ends lost 4 bases and 2 bases, in that order; junction bases with no gene match: 4. The CDR3 length is 14 residues. Germline lookup yields CDR1 SGHRS and CDR2 YFSETQ.

This clonotype was seen a few times. The chain links TRBV24-1 to TRBJ2-7, with D maybe TRBD1 (6 bases). Between the trimmed V and J ends, which lost 9 bases and 6 bases, there was a span of 29 bases. The CDR3 is 17 amino acids. The germline V gene has CDR1 KGHDR and CDR2 SFDVKD. CDR3 region: CATRLNRVRYWIGEQYF. The CDR3 DNA reads as TGTGCCACCCGCCTGAACAGGGTTCGCTACTGGATCGGCGAGCAGTACTTC.

The chain recombines TRBV12-3 or TRBV12-4 with TRBJ2-1; TRBD2 agrees at 8 bases. Trimming removed 6 bases from V and 4 bases from J; junction bases left unmatched: 11. The CDR3 sequence is 16 residues long. CDR3 protein: CASRNRTSKGYNEQFF. Here the CDR3 DNA reads TGTGCCAGCAGAAACCGGACTAGCAAGGGATACAATGAGCAGTTCTTC.

The chain joins TRBV7-2 to TRBJ2-2, with D perhaps TRBD1 or TRBD2 (6 bases each). The CDR3 totals 16 residues. From germline, CDR1 is SGHTA and CDR2 FQGNSA. Deletions cut 2 bases from V and 2 bases from J, with 12 bases between. The CDR3 sequence: CASSLYVGGNTGELFF. Here the CDR3 DNA reads TGTGCCAGCAGCTTATACGTGGGGGGCAACACCGGGGAGCTGTTTTTT.

The chain joins TRBV27 to TRBJ1-1, with a weak D call TRBD1 (6 bases). This CDR3 is 17 amino acids long. Germline values: CDR1 MNHEY, CDR2 SMNVEV (reference sequence). Trimming stripped 0 bases from V and 1 base from J, with 15 bases between. CDR3 nucleotide sequence: TGTGCCAGCAGTTTATCTGGGACACGAAGACCGAACACTGAAGCTTTCTTT. Encoded protein: CASSLSGTRRPNTEAFF.

The chain has TRBV18 and TRBJ2-7; D may be TRBD1 (5 bases). Looked up from germline, CDR1 is KGHSH and CDR2 is LQKENI. Trimming cost V 1 base and J 0 bases, with 13 bases left between them. The CDR3 extends over 16 amino acids. Written as DNA, the CDR3 is TGTGCCAGCTCACCACATAAGCACAGGAGCTCCTACGAGCAGTACTTC. It is translated as CASSPHKHRSSYEQYF.

This clonotype was seen a few times. This chain uses TRBV29-1 with TRBJ2-1; the match to TRBD2 covers 7 bases. The CDR3 loop spans 16 amino acids. Germline V CDR1 and CDR2: SQVTM, ANQGSEA. After removal of 3 bases from V and 0 bases from J, the junction contained 8 bases not matched to a gene. The CDR3 loop reads CSVEGGFELSYNEQFF. The CDR3 DNA sequence: TGCAGCGTTGAGGGAGGGTTCGAGCTCTCCTACAATGAGCAGTTCTTC.

This clonotype was counted ten times or more. The V and J genes are TRBV20-1 and TRBJ2-1; 8 bases map to TRBD1. With 6 bases clipped from V and 4 bases from J, the junction kept 8 bases outside the gene matches. The length of the CDR3 is 14 residues. The V gene's germline CDR1 is DFQATT and CDR2 SNEGSKA (reference sequence). Here the CDR3 DNA reads TGCAGTGCCCCCCGACAGGGGAGGTACAATGAGCAGTTCTTC. Translated: CSAPRQGRYNEQFF.